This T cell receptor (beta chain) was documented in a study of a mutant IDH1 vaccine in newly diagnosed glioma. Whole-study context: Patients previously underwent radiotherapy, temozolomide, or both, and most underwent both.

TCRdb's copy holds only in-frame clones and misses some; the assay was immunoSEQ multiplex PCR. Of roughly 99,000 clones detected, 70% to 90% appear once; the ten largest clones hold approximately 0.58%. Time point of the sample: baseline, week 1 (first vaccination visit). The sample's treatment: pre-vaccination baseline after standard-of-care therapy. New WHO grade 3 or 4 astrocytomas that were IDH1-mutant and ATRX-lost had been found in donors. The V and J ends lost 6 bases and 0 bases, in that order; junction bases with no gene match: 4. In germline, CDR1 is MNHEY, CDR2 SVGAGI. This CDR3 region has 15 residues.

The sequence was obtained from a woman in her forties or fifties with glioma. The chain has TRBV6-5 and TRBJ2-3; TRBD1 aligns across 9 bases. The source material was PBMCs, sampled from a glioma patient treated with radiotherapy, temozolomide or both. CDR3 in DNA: TGTGCCAGCAGGGACAGGGGAGGGAGCACAGATACGCAGTATTTT. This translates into CASRDRGGSTDTQYF.